The 22 T cell receptor beta chains listed next were all sequenced from one sample in a study of blood T cells in healthy people across ages. Together with a sample-barcoded 5' primer, a J-beta primer mix was included in a second PCR lasting about 6 to 11 cycles. MiXCR was run by TCRdb on the 5' RACE reads, yielding one entry per CDR3 protein. Seen here are 650,000 to 1,000,000 distinct CDR3 sequences, 35% to 40% observed once, and the top ten hold roughly 13%. The source material was blood. These TCRs come from a man between 18 and 35 years old in good health.

There are many counts of this clonotype. The rearrangement links TRBV10-3 to TRBJ1-2, with 9 bases matching TRBD1. The CDR3 has 12 amino acids. CDR1 and CDR2 (germline): ENHRY, SYGVKD. The J segment lost 2 bases and the V segment lost 10 bases, leaving 2 bases of the junction unmatched. CDR3: CANGQGNYGYTF. The CDR3 nucleotides are TGTGCCAATGGACAGGGGAACTATGGCTACACCTTC.

This clonotype was observed a few times. This chain connects TRBV7-9 to TRBJ2-5, with D uncertain. This CDR3 comprises 14 residues. V was cut by 6 bases and J by 0 bases, with 11 bases left in between. The germline V gene encodes CDR1 SEHNR and CDR2 FQNEAQ (reference sequence). The CDR3 nucleotides read TGTGCCAGCAGTAGATCTGGGTACCAAGAGACCCAGTACTTC. Translation: CASSRSGYQETQYF.

About this clonotype: The junction and the germline gene differ at one end; a read error may be behind it. V is TRBV15 and J is TRBJ1-6; D is possibly TRBD1 (5 bases). The CDR3 loop spans 15 amino acids. Germline CDR1 LNHNV, CDR2 YYDKDF (reference sequence). CDR3: CTTSRAGSGDSPLHF. The CDR3, as DNA: TGTACCACCAGCAGAGCCGGGTCGGGGGACTCACCCCTCCACTTT.

This rearrangement joins TRBV7-9 to TRBJ1-2, with 9 bases that match TRBD1. CDR3 length equals 14 residues. V shed 5 bases and J 8 bases; nucleotides not matched to a gene: 9. Germline V CDR1 and CDR2: SEHNR, FQNEAQ (reference sequence). CDR3: CASSPPSGQGGYTF. CDR3 DNA: TGTGCCAGCAGCCCTCCGTCGGGACAGGGAGGCTACACCTTC.

The rearrangement links TRBV20-1 to TRBJ2-2, with 9 nucleotides matching TRBD1. The CDR3 covers 14 residues. Germline CDR1 and CDR2: DFQATT and SNEGSKA (reference sequence). The CDR3 DNA reads TGCAGCGCTGTCTCGGACAGGGGATCCAGGGAGCTGTTTTTT. Translated, it gives CSAVSDRGSRELFF.

This sequence joins TRBV5-1 and TRBJ2-3; D remains unclear. Germline CDR1 is SGHRS and CDR2 is YFSETQ. This CDR3 spans 16 amino acids. Trimming stripped 0 bases from V and 3 bases from J, with 14 bases between. This CDR3 is CASSLGFPGRTDTQYF. CDR3 DNA sequence: TGCGCCAGCAGCTTGGGATTTCCAGGCAGGACAGATACGCAGTATTTT.

This clonotype was counted many times. The V call is TRBV6-6, the J call TRBJ1-2; D uncertain. V was clipped by 10 bases and J by 4 bases, with 10 bases between them. Germline V gene data show CDR1 as MNHNY and CDR2 as SVGAGI (reference sequence). The CDR3 has 11 amino acids. The CDR3 nucleotides read TGTGCCATCTCTTCCCGCTATGGCTACACCTTC. This encodes CAISSRYGYTF.

This clonotype has more than one count but fewer than ten. The gene calls are TRBV30 and TRBJ2-6; 7 bases map to TRBD1. V lost 2 bases, J lost 4 bases, and 11 bases stayed unmatched. In germline, CDR1 is GTSNPN, CDR2 SVGIG (reference sequence). This CDR3 is built from 17 residues. CDR3 sequence reads: CAWSNKGALTGANVLTF. CDR3 coding DNA: TGTGCCTGGAGTAATAAGGGGGCCCTTACGGGGGCCAACGTCCTGACTTTC. The complete variable domain, with remaining parts taken from reference TRBV30 and TRBJ2-6, reads SQTIHQWPATLVQPVGSPLSLECTVEGTSNPNLYWYRQAAGRGLQLLFYSVGIGQISSEVPQNLSASRPQDRQFILSSKKLLLSDSGFYLCAWSNKGALTGANVLTFGAGSRLTVL.

The sample holds a few counts of this clonotype. CDR3 bases: TGTGCCAGCAGCTTTTCCACCGGTGAGCAGTACTTC. Amino acid sequence: CASSFSTGEQYF. The gene calls are TRBV7-9 and TRBJ2-5; D unresolved. Germline loops: CDR1 SEHNR, CDR2 FQNEAQ (reference sequence). V was cut by 3 bases and J by 11 bases, with 13 bases left in between. This CDR3 contains 12 residues.

The chain employs TRBV12-3 or TRBV12-4 and TRBJ2-5, with D perhaps TRBD1 or TRBD2 (5 bases each). Trimming left V 10 bases short and J 1 base short, with 13 bases between. The CDR3 is made up of 13 amino acids. The CDR3 sequence is CAITAGTQETQYF. The CDR3 nucleotides are TGTGCCATTACAGCCGGGACCCAAGAGACCCAGTACTTC.

This clonotype was seen a few times. The gene calls are TRBV6-5 and TRBJ1-1; D ambiguous. The germline V gene has CDR1 MNHEY and CDR2 SVGAGI. Trimming removed 6 bases from V and 3 bases from J, with 14 bases in between. The CDR3 contains 14 residues. CDR3 nucleotides: TGTGCCAGCAGCCTGTTGGCCGGGGACACTGAAGCTTTCTTT. Its translation: CASSLLAGDTEAFF.

This clonotype has a handful of counts. Here the CDR3 DNA reads TGTGCCAGCAGCTACCAAGCGGTCGGGGATGAGCAGTTCTTC. Its protein product is CASSYQAVGDEQFF. The chain recombines TRBV7-2 with TRBJ2-1; TRBD2 is a possible D gene (5 bases). V lost 4 bases and J lost 8, with 15 bases in between. The CDR3 totals 14 residues. From germline, CDR1 is SGHTA and CDR2 FQGNSA.

A word on this clonotype: The junction and the germline gene differ at one end; a read error may be behind it. V gene TRBV6-2 or TRBV6-3 combines with J gene TRBJ2-7, with D unresolved. CDR3 length equals 14 residues. CDR1 and CDR2 (germline): MNHEY, SVGEGT. This CDR3 is CASSDSPLDTHQYF. The DNA for the CDR3 is TGTGCCAGCAGTGACTCCCCTCTTGACACACACCAGTACTTC.

This chain joins TRBV21-1 and TRBJ1-4. TRBV21-1 is given as a pseudogene. The CDR3 consists of 19 residues. CDR3 in DNA: TGTGCCAGCAGCAAATTGGGGCCCGAACATTTTGCAACTAATGAAAAACTGTTTTTT. Translating gives CASSKLGPEHFATNEKLFF.

This clonotype was counted once. This chain joins TRBV7-2 and TRBJ2-1; possible D gene TRBD2, 5 bases. CDR1 and CDR2 (germline): SGHTA, FQGNSA. There are 14 residues in the CDR3. The V gene lost 5 bases and the J gene lost 5 bases, with 13 bases spanning the gap. The CDR3 region is CASSNPDSHNEQFF. The CDR3 DNA sequence: TGTGCCAGCAGCAATCCGGACTCACACAATGAGCAGTTCTTC. The full variable domain, rest sourced from reference TRBV7-2 and TRBJ2-1, is GAGVSQSPSNKVTEKGKDVELRCDPISGHTALYWYRQSLGQGLEFLIYFQGNSAPDKSGLPSDRFSAERTGGSVSTLTIQRTQQEDSAVYLCASSNPDSHNEQFFGPGTRLTVL.

On this clonotype: This sequence may be a read error, since a much larger clone differs from it by one base. In nucleotides, the CDR3 is TGTGCCAGCAACATCGGGACTGTGGCGGAGACCCAGTACTTC. This codes for CASNIGTVAETQYF. This chain links TRBV9 with TRBJ2-5; D may be TRBD2 (6 bases). CDR1 is SGDLS, CDR2 YYNGEE, per germline. This CDR3 is 14 amino acids long. V was pared by 6 bases and J by 5 bases, with 17 bases between. Full variable domain (outside the CDR3, taken from reference TRBV9 and TRBJ2-5): DSGVTQTPKHLITATGQRVTLRCSPRSGDLSVYWYQQSLDQGLQFLIQYYNGEERAKGNILERFSAQQFPDLHSELNLSSLELGDSALYFCASNIGTVAETQYFGPGTRLLVL.

V and J are TRBV20-1 and TRBJ2-3; D uncertain. V was cut by 3 bases and J by 2 bases, with 15 bases left in between. Germline values: CDR1 DFQATT, CDR2 SNEGSKA (reference sequence). The CDR3 covers 15 residues. The CDR3 spells CSASRVTPSTDTQYF. CDR3 in DNA: TGCAGTGCTAGTCGTGTGACGCCTTCCACAGATACGCAGTATTTT.

The V and J genes are TRBV5-1 and TRBJ2-3, with D perhaps TRBD1 (6 bases). Germline V gives CDR1 SGHRS, CDR2 YFSETQ. The CDR3 length is 16 residues. V was pared by 3 bases and J by 2 bases, with 16 bases between. The CDR3 coding sequence is TGCGCCAGCAGCTCGGGCCTACAGGGTTTCACAGATACGCAGTATTTT. It is translated as CASSSGLQGFTDTQYF.

The chain uses TRBV27 and TRBJ1-4, with D unclear. The CDR3 contains 12 residues. V lost 4 bases to trimming and J lost 4 bases, with 4 bases between them. Germline CDR1 and CDR2: MNHEY and SMNVEV (reference sequence). DNA for the CDR3: TGTGCCAGCAGTTCCTTTAATGAAAAACTGTTTTTT. As protein: CASSSFNEKLFF.

This rearrangement joins TRBV14 to TRBJ2-4, with 15 bases that match TRBD2. With the DNA end fitting TRBJ2-5 better, the J assignment may be wrong. The CDR3 consists of 20 residues. Germline V gives CDR1 SGHDN, CDR2 FVKESK. The CDR3 region has the DNA TGTGCCAGCAGCCATCCCCCGTGGACTAGCGGGGGGGCCGTCGTCGAGACCCAGTACTTC. Translating gives CASSHPPWTSGGAVVETQYF.

This chain joins TRBV20-1 and TRBJ2-1; 7 bases fit TRBD2. This CDR3 spans 15 amino acids. CDR1 is DFQATT and CDR2 is SNEGSKA in the germline V gene (reference sequence). Trimming took 4 bases from V and 7 from J; bases not matched to a gene: 13. CDR3 nucleotide sequence: TGCAGTGCTATCCGGCGGGGGAGCCAGGGAAATGAGCAGTTCTTC. Amino acids: CSAIRRGSQGNEQFF.

The V and J genes are TRBV7-2 and TRBJ1-6; D not resolved. V was pared by 5 bases and J by 8 bases, with 10 bases between. The CDR3 loop spans 13 amino acids. CDR1 and CDR2 (germline): SGHTA, FQGNSA. The CDR3, as DNA: TGTGCCAGCAGCGTATTAACCGATTCACCCCTCCACTTT. This encodes CASSVLTDSPLHF. Complete variable domain (other parts from reference TRBV7-2 and TRBJ1-6): GAGVSQSPSNKVTEKGKDVELRCDPISGHTALYWYRQSLGQGLEFLIYFQGNSAPDKSGLPSDRFSAERTGGSVSTLTIQRTQQEDSAVYLCASSVLTDSPLHFGNGTRLTVT.